This T cell receptor beta chain originates from a study of monozygotic twins with inflammatory bowel disease. From the 5' RACE reads, TCRdb lists one entry per CDR3 protein and no DNA. This sample's table has over 100,000 distinct CDR3 sequences. CDR3 length: 13 residues. Study results and caveats: The data did not back a single strong IBD-associated clonotype or signal. Whether twins were concordant or discordant made no difference to repertoire similarity, possibly from limited power. The analysis did not separate different T cell subtypes.

In regard to this clonotype: What it binds is unknown.

The genes are TRBV12-3 or TRBV12-4 and TRBJ2-7; TCRdb calls TRBD1, which cannot be checked without DNA. This receptor was obtained from a human donor with ulcerative colitis or Crohn's disease, or a healthy co-twin of an affected twin (not recorded which). The specimen sequenced was blood. Here the CDR3 reads CASSLGGSGEQYF.